The source of this T cell receptor beta chain is a study of shared clonotypes between healthy human individuals (dated by TCRdb to 2019 to 2021). A note on the overall study: The cohort included three men and a couple of women between 18 and 49 years of age. Libraries were prepared and TCR repertoires were sequenced by different laboratories using diverse techniques, in order to increase sequencing depth and limit assay-specific biases. For each donor, three plates each were used for CD4 naive and CD4 memory, two plates were used for CD8 naive, and one plate was used for CD8 memory. To estimate repertoire size and how much clonotypes are shared between individuals, the study performed deep sequencing of blood TCR repertoires from roughly five healthy adults. Per donor, leukapheresis produced somewhere between about 0.9 and 9.5 billion PBMCs.

On the study overall, not on this receptor specifically: Across a few donors, around 5.4% of naive CD4, roughly 3.3% of naive CD8, under 2.5% of memory CD4, and about 0.44% of memory CD8 clonotypes were shared. Sampling was restricted to blood, and TCR repertoires in tissue are likely to differ from TCR repertoires in blood. Naive subsets generally had larger estimated clonotype richness than memory subsets. Pairwise subsampling led to the expectation that sequencing depth would affect the degree of clonotype sharing among donors. Higher generation probabilities were observed for clonotypes shared by all four sorted-subset donors than for non-shared clonotypes. Rarefaction of sorted-subset datasets indicated incomplete sequencing despite the large sequencing depth. Because the study included a small number of donors, the genetic and exposure-history diversity represented was limited.

The CDR3 runs 15 residues from the cysteine to the phenylalanine. Left in the record is the CDR3 DNA by itself, 45 bases read in frame from the first base. Relative to germline, V is 0 bases shorter and J is 9 bases shorter, with 15 bases between their ends. CDR1 and CDR2 were assigned from the germline V gene as SGHVS and FQNEAQ. TCR CDR3 regions were amplified from genomic DNA by multiplex PCR using the deep immunoSEQ assay. Genomic DNA extracted from each cell subset was distributed evenly over all wells of several immunoSEQ 96-well plates, and each plate served as one replicate. For sorted subsets, each replicate PCR was loaded with roughly 0.2 ug genomic DNA, equivalent to 25,000 to 30,000 T cell genomes. Purified libraries were quantified with a Qubit 3.0 fluorometer, sized on a Bioanalyzer 2100, and re-quantified with the KAPA Library Quantification kit. A separate single-read 150-cycle Illumina NextSeq 550 flow cell was used to sequence each immunoSEQ 96-well plate. Concerning the study's data processing: Because the immunoSEQ output held only junctional sequences and lacked quality scores, the filtering could not match the filtering applied to full-length reads. To assign V/J genes and CDR3, sequences were annotated using PyIR, a Python wrapper for IgBLAST v1.9, with IMGT germline references. Reads were removed for weak V/J assignments (E-value above 1e-6), missing CDR3, stop codons, out-of-frame junctions, or ambiguous translated residues. A V3J clonotype was defined by an identical inferred V gene, J gene, and CDR3 amino acid sequence. To compute the percentage overlap between repertoires, the number of shared unique clonotypes was divided by the size of the smaller repertoire. RTK rarefaction, the Chao1 estimator, and Recon v2.1 estimates of unobserved clonotypes were used to assess repertoire richness. For all TCRbeta clonotypes obtained by the gDNA method from a few donors, generation probabilities were computed with OLGA. In its TCRdb copy, this immuneACCESS table keeps in-frame sequences only and misses some clones. Where compared with another copy, unresolved V genes explain less than half of these, and the others have no known cause. V and J calls and clone size follow that table, whereas D and trimming were derived from the DNA. A total of approximately 1,500,000 clones appear in this sample, roughly 95% of them only once. The top ten hold 0.95% to 1.5% of the sample.

Healthy HIV-negative adults with no recently reported acute infections or vaccinations were included as donors. Every donor was a Caucasian adult residing in Nashville, Tennessee, USA. CD4+ T cells were enriched through magnetic negative selection, after which naive cells were positively selected on CD45RA and the remaining negative fraction served as the memory subset. After blood collection by leukapheresis, PBMCs were isolated using Ficoll-Histopaque density gradient centrifugation and then cryopreserved in the vapor phase of liquid nitrogen. Analytical flow cytometry was used to check the purity and quantity of each magnetically sorted T cell population. Genomic DNA was isolated from every sorted fraction and measured by UV absorbance on a Nanodrop 2000c. Comments on this clone: The antigen it recognizes is unknown. Base qualities are not recorded, but no much larger clone differs from it by a single base.

This clonotype was sampled from a man younger than 45 in good health. The rearranged chain carries TRBV7-8 and TRBJ1-5, and perhaps TRBD1 as D gene, on 6 matching bases. Material for sequencing was naive CD4+ T cells sorted from blood. Reading the label with the study, this specimen's cell subset or site is: CD45RA+ positively selected. Here the CDR3 is given as CASSLANLGGTPQHF. The DNA is as follows: TGTGCCAGCAGCTTAGCGAATTTAGGGGGTACGCCCCAGCATTTT.